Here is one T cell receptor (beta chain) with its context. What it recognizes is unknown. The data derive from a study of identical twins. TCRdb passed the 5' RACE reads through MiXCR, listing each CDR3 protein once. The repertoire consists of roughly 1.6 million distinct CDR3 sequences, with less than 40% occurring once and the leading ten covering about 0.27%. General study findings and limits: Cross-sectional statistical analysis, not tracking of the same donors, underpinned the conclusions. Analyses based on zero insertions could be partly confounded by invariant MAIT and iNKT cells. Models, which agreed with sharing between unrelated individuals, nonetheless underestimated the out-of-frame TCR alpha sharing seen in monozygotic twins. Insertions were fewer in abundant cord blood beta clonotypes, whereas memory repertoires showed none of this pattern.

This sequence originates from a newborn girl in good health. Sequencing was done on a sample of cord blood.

CDR3 sequence: CASSVRYTTDTQYF. CDR3 nucleotide sequence: TGCGCCAGCAGCGTGAGGTACACCACAGATACGCAGTATTTT. The chain combines TRBV5-1 with TRBJ2-3; no clear D gene. CDR1 and CDR2 (germline): SGHRS, YFSETQ. CDR3 length: 14 residues. V was clipped by 4 bases and J by 2 bases, with 11 bases between them. Drawing the rest from reference TRBV5-1 and TRBJ2-3, the complete variable domain is KAGVTQTPRYLIKTRGQQVTLSCSPISGHRSVSWYQQTPGQGLQFLFEYFSETQRNKGNFPGRFSGRQFSNSRSEMNVSTLELGDSALYLCASSVRYTTDTQYFGPGTRLTVL.